Described below is a single T cell receptor (beta chain) sequence and its context. The entry originates in a study of blood T cell repertoires in COVID-19. Overall study: Samples of COVID-19 (acute and convalescent) were obtained from the United States, Italy and Spain.

V shed 4 bases and J shed 5 bases, with 8 bases lying between them. This CDR3 has 12 residues. The V gene's germline CDR1 is SQVTM and CDR2 ANQGSEA. Recruited during active infection, patients (from Seattle) were subsequently followed longitudinally. As processed by the authors: By means of reference gene primer amplification, nucleated cell counts were estimated. TCRdb's copy holds only in-frame clones and misses some; the assay was immunoSEQ multiplex PCR. The V and J calls and clone size are taken from that table; D and trimming were inferred from the DNA. The sample lists 80,000 to 100,000 clones, roughly 88% seen once, with approximately 2% in the top ten.

The chain employs TRBV29-1 and TRBJ2-2; D not resolved. The sequenced sample consisted of peripheral blood. This TCR was sampled from a man aged 45-65 years with COVID-19, enrolled during active disease. The CDR3 protein is CSVVAETGELFF. The CDR3 DNA sequence: TGCAGCGTTGTGGCGGAGACCGGGGAGCTGTTTTTT.